This T cell receptor beta chain was recorded in a study of blood T cell repertoires in COVID-19. Trimming took 5 bases from V and 4 from J; bases not matched to a gene: 13. Germline lookup yields CDR1 SGHTA and CDR2 FQGNSA. This CDR3 is 17 amino acids long. Sequencing was performed with immunoSEQ multiplex PCR; in TCRdb, only in-frame clones are kept and a portion is missing. The sample contains about 210,000 clones, 80% to 90% of which appear only once. V and J are TRBV7-2 and TRBJ2-1; 8 bases fit TRBD1. This TCR was recovered from a woman in her 50s with acute or convalescent COVID-19. Specimen: peripheral blood. The CDR3 loop reads CASSPEPDRGPYNEQFF. In nucleotides, the CDR3 is TGTGCCAGCAGCCCTGAACCTGACAGGGGCCCTTACAATGAGCAGTTCTTC.